The rows below give T cell receptor beta chains drawn from one sample of a study of regulatory T cells in long-lasting Graves disease. TCRdb re-called the multiplex PCR reads with MiXCR, one entry per CDR3 protein. The sample yields 300,000 to 500,000 distinct CDR3 sequences, less than 25% seen once. The sequences come from peripheral blood mononuclear cells (PBMCs), collected when the disease was refractory, from a patient treated with antithyroid drugs. The source is a female donor with Graves disease. Both conserved end residues are part of each CDR3. A D gene is named only where the DNA matches it firmly. Size tells how often a clone was seen (once, few, many) or the class of an expanded clone, and some rows leave it out.

abundance	v_gene	d_gene	j_gene	CDR3aa	CDR3nt
many	TRBV7-3	NA	TRBJ2-5	CASSLNSGDQETQYF	TGTGCCAGCAGCTTAAATTCGGGAGATCAAGAGACCCAGTACTTC
NA	TRBV6-2/TRBV6-3	NA	TRBJ2-7	CASRISGTTYEQYF	TGTGCCAGCAGGATCTCGGGAACCACCTACGAGCAGTACTTC
many	TRBV28	TRBD2	TRBJ2-7	CASSETSGRPPYEQYF	TGTGCCAGCAGTGAGACTAGCGGGAGGCCTCCCTACGAGCAGTACTTC
few	TRBV27	TRBD1	TRBJ2-7	CASSSTGPTYEQYF	TGTGCCAGCAGTTCGACAGGGCCTACCTACGAGCAGTACTTC
many	TRBV12-3/TRBV12-4	TRBD2	TRBJ2-7	CASSFLAGDSYEQYF	TGTGCCAGCAGTTTTTTAGCGGGAGATTCTTACGAGCAGTACTTC
many	TRBV11-2	TRBD1	TRBJ2-5	CASSSGTGWQETQYF	TGTGCCAGCAGCTCCGGGACAGGGTGGCAGGAGACCCAGTACTTC
NA	TRBV19	TRBD1	TRBJ1-4	CASSTGQVGNEKLFF	TGTGCCAGTAGTACCGGACAGGTCGGGAATGAAAAACTGTTTTTT
few	TRBV25-1	NA	TRBJ1-5	CASTLGGAGCQPQHF	TGTGCCAGCACTCTCGGGGGGGCTGGATGTCAGCCCCAGCATTTT
many	TRBV28	NA	TRBJ2-7	CASSFDISYEQYF	TGTGCCAGCAGTTTCGACATTTCCTACGAGCAGTACTTC
NA	TRBV4-1	NA	TRBJ1-2	CASSQVAGNGYGYTF	TGCGCCAGCAGCCAAGTCGCAGGGAACGGCTATGGCTACACCTTC
NA	TRBV7-3	NA	TRBJ1-2	CASSSTPAGADGYTF	TGTGCCAGCAGCTCCACCCCGGCGGGGGCTGATGGCTACACCTTC
NA	TRBV7-9	NA	TRBJ1-2	CASSLESPIYGYTF	TGTGCCAGCAGCTTGGAGTCCCCCATCTATGGCTACACCTTC
few	TRBV6-4	TRBD1	TRBJ2-1	CASRRTGEQFF	TGTGCCAGCAGGAGGACAGGGGAGCAGTTCTTC
many	TRBV2	NA	TRBJ2-4	CASSDYLAAQYF	TGTGCCAGCAGTGATTATCTCGCAGCTCAGTACTTC
many	TRBV30	NA	TRBJ2-2	CAWSSWNTGELFF	TGTGCCTGGAGTAGCTGGAACACCGGGGAGCTGTTTTTT
NA	TRBV12-3/TRBV12-4	NA	TRBJ1-3	CASSATGGQKGGNTIYF	TGTGCCAGCAGTGCGACCGGCGGGCAGAAAGGCGGAAACACCATATATTTT
NA	TRBV11-2	TRBD1	TRBJ2-7	CASSYRDREGGEQYF	TGTGCCAGCAGCTACAGGGACAGGGAAGGTGGCGAGCAGTACTTC
many	TRBV10-2	NA	TRBJ1-1	CASISLSGNTEAFF	TGCGCCAGCATATCGCTCTCGGGGAACACTGAAGCTTTCTTT
many	TRBV27	NA	TRBJ2-7	CASSLPGTREQYF	TGTGCCAGCAGTTTACCCGGGACACGCGAGCAGTACTTC
NA	TRBV5-1	NA	TRBJ2-3	CASSLGGSLRPTDTQYF	TGCGCCAGCAGCTTGGGAGGTTCCCTCAGACCCACAGATACGCAGTATTTT
many	TRBV5-1	NA	TRBJ2-2	CASSLGGINTGELFF	TGCGCCAGCAGCCTTGGGGGGATCAACACCGGGGAGCTGTTTTTT
NA	TRBV12-3/TRBV12-4	NA	TRBJ1-4	CASSPGTSIRINEKLFF	TGTGCCAGCAGCCCCGGGACGAGTATACGGATTAATGAAAAACTGTTTTTT
few	TRBV6-2/TRBV6-3	NA	TRBJ2-1	CATPRWRYNEQFF	TGTGCCACCCCCCGCTGGCGGTACAATGAGCAGTTCTTC
many	TRBV20-1	TRBD1	TRBJ2-5	CSADHHTGQGWETQYF	TGCAGTGCTGACCACCACACGGGACAGGGGTGGGAGACCCAGTACTTC
many	TRBV7-2	TRBD1	TRBJ2-7	CASSPPGTGGGQYF	TGTGCCAGCAGCCCTCCCGGGACAGGGGGCGGGCAGTACTTC
many	TRBV20-1	NA	TRBJ1-5	CSARSGVDQPQHF	TGCAGTGCTAGGTCAGGGGTTGATCAGCCCCAGCATTTT
NA	TRBV20-1	TRBD1	TRBJ1-1	CSARGIQDRGLSMNTEAFF	TGCAGTGCTAGAGGGATCCAAGACAGGGGGCTCTCCATGAACACTGAAGCTTTCTTT
many	TRBV7-8	NA	TRBJ2-5	CASSLAAYPSRVQETQYF	TGTGCCAGCAGCTTAGCGGCCTACCCGAGCCGGGTCCAAGAGACCCAGTACTTC
NA	TRBV7-9	TRBD1	TRBJ2-2	CASSSPGTGYQPNTGELVF	TGTGCCAGCAGCTCGCCCGGGACAGGATACCAGCCGAACACCGGGGAGCTGGTTTTT
NA	TRBV7-8	TRBD1	TRBJ2-6	CASSSDRGRGANVLTF	TGTGCCAGCAGCTCGGACAGGGGGCGTGGGGCCAACGTCCTGACTTTC
few	TRBV4-1	NA	TRBJ1-5	CASSQDRGSNQPQHF	TGCGCCAGCAGCCAAGACAGGGGTAGCAATCAGCCCCAGCATTTT